The 2 T cell receptor delta chains in this list originate from one sample, sequenced in a study of DNA immune sequencing with unique molecular identifiers. Genomic DNA underwent 32-plex PCR targeting all 8 TRDV and 4 TRDJ genes. The library had 12-nucleotide UMIs introduced over around 3 barcoding cycles, then a second adapter PCR. TCRdb reanalysed the multiplex PCR reads with CATT. The sample contains over a thousand delta-chain clones, over 10% of which appear only once. Sequenced: gamma-delta T cells enriched from blood buffy coat, or unenriched PBMCs (not recorded which). The receptors were gathered from a human donor in good health.

In regard to this clone: A single base is all that separates this from a far larger clone, so a read error is likely. The same CDR3 also results from other DNA sequences found in this sample. J is TRDJ1 and V is TRDV2; D is undetermined. Trimming took off 7 bases at V and 0 bases at J, with 14 bases between the two ends. Germline CDR1 GEAIGNYY, CDR2 EKD. CDR3 size: 14 residues. The CDR3 loop reads CACDSVENTDKLIF. Here the CDR3 DNA reads TGTGCCTGCGATTCGGTAGAGAACACCGATAAACTCATCTTT.

This clone was detected many times. The J gene is TRDJ3, the V gene TRDV2, with TRDD3 matching 11 bases. CDR3 length equals 18 residues. V lost 2 bases and J lost 0; bases outside the gene matches: 2. The germline gives CDR1 GEAIGNYY, CDR2 EKD. The CDR3 DNA reads as TGTGCCTGTGACAGTACTGGGGGATACTCCTGGGACACCCGACAGATGTTTTTC. It encodes CACDSTGGYSWDTRQMFF.